These 3 T cell receptor beta chains were all obtained from the same sample, sequenced in a study of T cell responses to AZD1222 COVID-19 vaccine. Generated by immunoSEQ multiplex PCR, the TCRdb table keeps only in-frame clones and is missing some. The top ten clones hold less than 3% of a sample with 160,000 or so clones, 85% to 95% of them seen once. The specimen was peripheral blood, collected on day 0 of AZD1222 vaccination. These receptors all come from an adult in good health.

This rearrangement joins TRBV5-4 to TRBJ2-7, with D possibly TRBD1 on 6 matching bases. The CDR3 loop spans 12 amino acids. Trimming stripped 3 bases from V and 4 bases from J, with 8 bases between. Germline loops: CDR1 SGHNT, CDR2 YYREEE (reference sequence). The CDR3 spells CASSYGTYEQYF. The DNA of the CDR3 is TGTGCCAGCAGCTATGGGACATACGAGCAGTACTTC.

The chain combines TRBV29-1 with TRBJ1-1, with a tentative D call TRBD1 (5 bases). Trimming left V 8 bases short and J 2 bases short, with 18 bases between. CDR1 SQVTM and CDR2 ANQGSEA come from the germline V gene. The CDR3 contains 14 residues. The CDR3 protein is CSIVDGGTNTEAFF. In nucleotides, the CDR3 is TGCAGCATAGTGGATGGAGGGACTAACACTGAAGCTTTCTTT.

Only one count was recorded for this clone. The chain uses TRBV12-3 or TRBV12-4 and TRBJ2-3; D may be TRBD1 or TRBD2 (5 bases each). The CDR3 length is 12 residues. The V and J ends lost 5 bases and 3 bases respectively, with 6 bases between them. This CDR3 reads CASSGGTDTQYF. CDR3 in DNA: TGTGCCAGCAGTGGGGGAACAGATACGCAGTATTTT.